This T cell receptor beta chain originates from a study of identical twins. This clonotype was recorded at least ten times. Its antigen is not known. Germline V CDR1 and CDR2: SQVTM, ANQGSEA. CDR3 size: 12 residues. Between the trimmed V and J ends, which lost 8 bases and 2 bases, there was a span of 13 bases. Study-level findings and limits: Excess twin sharing in beta out-of-frame sequences was weaker.

TCRdb recomputed calls from the 5' RACE reads with MiXCR, one row per CDR3 protein. The sample has 450,000 to 500,000 distinct CDR3 sequences, roughly 13% seen once; the top ten hold approximately 1%. The sample also formed part of further work on yellow fever vaccine responses in identical twins.

The sequence was obtained from a woman aged 18-29 years in good health. This chain uses TRBV29-1 with TRBJ2-7, with D possibly being TRBD1 (6 bases). What was sequenced was CD4+ T cells sorted from blood. The CDR3 nucleotides are TGCAGCCTCCGGGACAATACCTACGAGCAGTACTTC. Its protein is CSLRDNTYEQYF.